The 3 T cell receptor beta chains given below trace back to one sample, sequenced in a study of T cells after yellow fever vaccination. In TCRdb, the 5' RACE reads were re-called with MiXCR into one record per CDR3 protein. The sample lists under 550,000 distinct CDR3 sequences; 21% were seen once. The material was PBMCs, obtained about 20 days after the first yellow fever vaccination. Receptors were obtained from a man between 18 and 35 years old who received the YFV17D yellow fever vaccine.

The DNA of the CDR3 is TGTGCCAGCAGCCTAGCCGGAGCCCTATACGAGCAGTACTTC. It translates to CASSLAGALYEQYF. The chain has TRBV14 and TRBJ2-7; unclear D gene. Germline lookup yields CDR1 SGHDN and CDR2 FVKESK. This CDR3 is built from 14 residues. V lost 4 bases and J lost 4, with 14 bases in between.

The chain recombines TRBV12-5 with TRBJ2-5; 8 bases match TRBD2. The CDR3 contains 15 residues. The J segment lost 5 bases and the V segment lost 5 bases, leaving 10 bases of the junction unmatched. Germline CDR1 and CDR2: LGHNT and FRNRAP. CDR3 protein: CASGDDRGGRETQYF. Here the CDR3 DNA reads TGTGCTAGTGGTGACGACCGGGGGGGACGGGAGACCCAGTACTTC.

This chain links TRBV9 with TRBJ2-1; the match to TRBD2 covers 9 bases. V gave up 3 bases and J gave up 0 bases; unmatched junction bases: 1. In germline, CDR1 is SGDLS, CDR2 YYNGEE. The CDR3 covers 15 residues. DNA of the CDR3: TGTGCCAGCAGCGAGACTAGCGGCTCCTACAATGAGCAGTTCTTC. Encoded protein: CASSETSGSYNEQFF.